This TCR beta chain was recorded in a study of early T cells in non-severe SARS-CoV-2 infection. Study summary: Sequenced bulk RNA came from whole blood that was unsorted, and chains were unpaired. Findings of the study overall: VDJdb-based annotation leaned toward anti-spike CD8 responses and missed private and CD4 specificities.

Researchers tagged individual cDNA molecules with unique molecular identifiers. TCRdb ran MiXCR on the 5' RACE reads and lists one entry per CDR3 protein. The repertoire holds approximately 31,000 distinct CDR3 sequences, with around 5.8% as singletons. This clonotype was picked up many times. Its antigen is currently unknown. V lost 3 bases, J lost 4 bases, and 13 bases lay in between. There are 14 residues in the CDR3. Per the germline V gene, CDR1 is DFQATT and CDR2 is SNEGSKA (reference sequence). The chain links TRBV20-1 to TRBJ1-5; no firm D call. The sequencing sample was made of whole blood. This clonotype was obtained from an adult who was a healthcare worker with PCR-confirmed SARS-CoV-2 infection or an uninfected control (not recorded which). This chain's CDR3 is CSASLPRRNQPQHF. As DNA, the CDR3 is TGCAGTGCTAGTCTCCCTCGGAGAAATCAGCCCCAGCATTTT.